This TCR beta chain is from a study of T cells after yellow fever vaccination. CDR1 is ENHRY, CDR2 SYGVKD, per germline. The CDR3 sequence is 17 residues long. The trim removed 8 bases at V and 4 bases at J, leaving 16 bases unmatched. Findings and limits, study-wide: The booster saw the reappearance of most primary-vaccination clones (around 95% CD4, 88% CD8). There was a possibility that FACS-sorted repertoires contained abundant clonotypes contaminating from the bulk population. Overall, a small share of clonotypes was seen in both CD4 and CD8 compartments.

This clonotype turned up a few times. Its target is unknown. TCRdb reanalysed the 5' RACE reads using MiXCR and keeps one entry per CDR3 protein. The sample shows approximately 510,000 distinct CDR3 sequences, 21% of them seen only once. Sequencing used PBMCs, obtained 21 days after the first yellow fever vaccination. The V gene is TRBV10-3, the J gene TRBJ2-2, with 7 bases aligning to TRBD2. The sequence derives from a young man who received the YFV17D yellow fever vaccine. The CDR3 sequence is CAIGGIKRGDVTGELFF. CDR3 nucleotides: TGTGCCATCGGAGGAATAAAACGGGGGGACGTCACCGGGGAGCTGTTTTTT.